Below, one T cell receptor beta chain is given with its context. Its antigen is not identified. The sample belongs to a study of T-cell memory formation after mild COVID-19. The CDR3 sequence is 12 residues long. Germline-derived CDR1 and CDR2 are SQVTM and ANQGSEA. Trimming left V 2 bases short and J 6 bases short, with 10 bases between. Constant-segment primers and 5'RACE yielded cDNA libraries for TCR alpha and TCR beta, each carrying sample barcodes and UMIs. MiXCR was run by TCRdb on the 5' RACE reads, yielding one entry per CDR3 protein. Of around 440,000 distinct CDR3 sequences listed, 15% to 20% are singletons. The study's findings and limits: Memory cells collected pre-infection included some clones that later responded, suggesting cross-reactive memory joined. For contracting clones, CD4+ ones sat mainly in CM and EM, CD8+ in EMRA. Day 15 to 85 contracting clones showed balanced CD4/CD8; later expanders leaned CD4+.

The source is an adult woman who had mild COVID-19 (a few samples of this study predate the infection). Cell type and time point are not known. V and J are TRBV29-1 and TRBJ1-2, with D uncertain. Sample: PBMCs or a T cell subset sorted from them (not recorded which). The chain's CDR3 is CSVETAQHGYTF. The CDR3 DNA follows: TGCAGCGTTGAAACAGCCCAACATGGCTACACCTTC.